This T cell receptor beta chain was sequenced for a study of beta chain features in type 1 diabetes. Study observations and caveats: Sampled from patients, naive, central memory and Treg TCRB repertoires appeared more similar than those sampled from healthy donors. Shortening of TCRB CDR3s, moderate but significant, appeared in all four CD4+ subsets of Type 1 diabetes patients. At VDJ recombination sites, type 1 diabetes patients had fewer insertions and more deleted nucleotides.

The CDR3 totals 15 residues. The entirety of the isolated RNA underwent reverse transcription, so expressed TCRB transcripts were sequenced. Sequencing was performed with immunoSEQ multiplex PCR; in TCRdb, only in-frame clones are kept and a portion is missing. The data contain 250,000 to 300,000 clones, around 24% of them singletons. As concerns this clone: The antigen remains undetermined.

Sample: naive CD4+ T cells from blood. This TCR derives from a woman under 40 with type 1 diabetes. The rearrangement links TRBV1 to TRBJ1-4; the table's D gene call, TRBD1, was not cross checked with the DNA. TRBV1 constitutes a pseudogene. The DNA for the CDR3 is TGCACCAGCAGCCAGACCGGGACAGGTGGGGAAAAACTGTTTTTT. Translated, it gives CTSSQTGTGGEKLFF.